These 14 T cell receptor beta chains were sequenced from one sample in a study of T-cell memory formation after mild COVID-19. TCRdb reprocessed the 5' RACE reads with MiXCR, giving one entry per CDR3 protein. This table holds nearly 40,000 distinct CDR3 sequences, about 6.1% found once. The sample consisted of PBMCs or a T cell subset sorted from them (not recorded which). These receptors all stem from an adult who had mild COVID-19 (a few samples of this study predate the infection). Cell type and time point are not known.

This clonotype was detected ten times or more. The CDR3 nucleotides are TGTGCCAGCAGCACAGGGCTTCGAGAGACCCAGTACTTC. Translating gives CASSTGLRETQYF. V and J are TRBV9 and TRBJ2-5; weak D call: TRBD1 (6 bases). Germline lookup yields CDR1 SGDLS and CDR2 YYNGEE. The CDR3 has 13 residues. Trimming pared 4 bases from V and 4 bases from J, leaving 11 bases between.

The table lists this clonotype with a few counts. The J gene is TRBJ2-5, the V gene TRBV6-5; D gene unclear. V lost 5 bases and J lost 5, with 6 bases in between. CDR3 length: 11 amino acids. Germline CDR1 and CDR2: MNHEY and SVGAGI. CDR3 amino acids: CASSGLETQYF. The CDR3 coding sequence is TGTGCCAGCAGTGGATTGGAGACCCAGTACTTC.

This clonotype was counted only a few times. The chain couples TRBV29-1 to TRBJ1-4; 7 nucleotides align to TRBD1. In germline, CDR1 is SQVTM, CDR2 ANQGSEA. V was clipped by 4 bases and J by 7 bases; unmatched bases: 9. CDR3 length: 14 amino acids. This chain's CDR3 is CSVGIAGGSEKLFF. The CDR3 region has the DNA TGCAGCGTTGGTATAGCAGGGGGTTCTGAAAAACTGTTTTTT.

This clonotype was seen ten or more times. The chain's CDR3 is CASSPTRQHEAFF. DNA of the CDR3: TGTGCCAGCAGCCCCACGAGACAGCATGAAGCTTTCTTT. The chain carries TRBV7-8 and TRBJ1-1, with a possible D match to TRBD1 (5 bases). From germline, CDR1 is SGHVS and CDR2 FQNEAQ. The CDR3 runs to 13 residues. Trimming took off 5 bases at V and 7 bases at J, with 14 bases between the two ends.

This clonotype was seen more than once but under ten times. The chain employs TRBV11-2 and TRBJ2-1; 7 bases map to TRBD2. Germline lookup yields CDR1 SGHAT and CDR2 FQNNGV. The J segment lost 4 bases and the V segment lost 5 bases, leaving 11 bases of the junction unmatched. This CDR3 contains 16 residues. The CDR3 DNA sequence: TGTGCCAGCAGCCCCCGAGCGGGGATAACTTACAATGAGCAGTTCTTC. Encoded protein: CASSPRAGITYNEQFF.

This clonotype was seen a few times. The chain is built from TRBV6-5 and TRBJ1-3; D might be TRBD1 (5 bases). Trimming took off 7 bases at V and 2 bases at J, with 12 bases between the two ends. This CDR3 spans 14 amino acids. CDR1 MNHEY and CDR2 SVGAGI come from the germline V gene. As DNA, the CDR3 is TGTGCCAGCACACCGAGGGGACCTGGAAACACCATATATTTT. Protein: CASTPRGPGNTIYF.

This clonotype has a handful of counts. The genes are TRBV24-1 and TRBJ1-3, with TRBD1 matching over 7 bases. This CDR3 contains 17 residues. Germline trimming cut 2 bases from V and 0 bases from J; bases unmatched to any gene: 6. In germline, CDR1 is KGHDR, CDR2 SFDVKD. The CDR3 loop is CATSDSRTGLSGNTIYF. DNA for the CDR3: TGTGCCACCAGTGATTCAAGGACAGGCCTCTCTGGAAACACCATATATTTT.

The genes are TRBV7-9 and TRBJ2-3; D unresolved. V was shortened by 1 base and J by 1 base, with 6 bases between the two germline ends. The germline gives CDR1 SEHNR, CDR2 FQNEAQ (reference sequence). The CDR3 extends over 14 amino acids. The CDR3 reads CASSLVLGTDTQYF. CDR3 bases: TGTGCCAGCAGCTTAGTGCTGGGCACAGATACGCAGTATTTT. The variable domain in full, with the rest retrieved from reference TRBV7-9 and TRBJ2-3, is DTGVSQNPRHKITKRGQNVTFRCDPISEHNRLYWYRQTLGQGPEFLTYFQNEAQLEKSRLLSDRFSAERPKGSFSTLEIQRTEQGDSAMYLCASSLVLGTDTQYFGPGTRLTVL.

There are many counts of this clonotype. The V and J genes are TRBV27 and TRBJ2-7; perhaps TRBD2 as D (5 bases). V lost 0 bases and J 3 bases, leaving 12 bases between the germline ends. This CDR3 is 15 amino acids long. Germline loops: CDR1 MNHEY, CDR2 SMNVEV (reference sequence). CDR3 region: CASSLSPRAGYEQYF. DNA for the CDR3: TGTGCCAGCAGTTTATCACCTCGGGCGGGCTACGAGCAGTACTTC.

This clonotype was counted at least ten times. The gene calls are TRBV29-1 and TRBJ2-1; D call uncertain. The CDR3 extends over 13 amino acids. V lost 6 bases, J lost 6 bases, and 15 bases lay in between. Germline CDR1 is SQVTM and CDR2 is ANQGSEA. The CDR3 reads CSVGHSRSNEQFF. The CDR3 DNA is TGCAGCGTGGGCCATAGTAGAAGCAATGAGCAGTTCTTC.

This clonotype was counted at least ten times. This chain's CDR3 is CASSLNYEQYF. CDR3 DNA sequence: TGTGCCAGCAGTTTAAACTACGAGCAGTACTTC. The chain uses TRBV12-3 or TRBV12-4 and TRBJ2-7, with D hard to call. The germline V and J ends were trimmed by 2 bases and 3 bases, with 2 bases remaining between them. The CDR3 is made up of 11 amino acids.

The rearrangement joins TRBV6-5 to TRBJ2-4, with TRBD2 as a possible D gene (6 bases). The CDR3 is made up of 14 amino acids. With 4 bases removed from V and 6 bases from J, the gap between germline ends came to 13 bases. The germline gives CDR1 MNHEY, CDR2 SVGAGI. The CDR3: CASSLMGTGNIQYF. The CDR3 DNA reads TGTGCCAGCAGTTTGATGGGGACTGGAAACATTCAGTACTTC.

In this sample, this clonotype is medium-sized (0.01 to 0.1%). The CDR3 DNA reads TGTGCCAGCAGCTTGACAGATCTTGGGAACACTGAAGCTTTCTTT. This sequence encodes CASSLTDLGNTEAFF. The chain links TRBV7-3 to TRBJ1-1, with D possibly matching TRBD1 (5 bases). This CDR3 is built from 15 residues. Germline assignment: CDR1 SGHTA and CDR2 FQGTGA. Trimming stripped 3 bases from V and 1 base from J, with 12 bases between.

This sequence joins TRBV20-1 and TRBJ2-7, with TRBD1 as a possible D gene (6 bases). Germline CDR1 reads DFQATT; CDR2 reads SNEGSKA (reference sequence). V lost 4 bases, J lost 7 bases, and 14 bases lay in between. The CDR3 is made up of 12 amino acids. The CDR3 region is CSAKTGPGEQYF. CDR3 bases: TGCAGTGCTAAGACAGGCCCAGGGGAGCAGTACTTC.